This TCR beta chain appears in the sequencing data of a study of cytomegalovirus exposure and HLA in healthy donors. To note about this clone: The antigen is not known.

The data were produced by immunoSEQ multiplex PCR, yet TCRdb's version contains in-frame clones alone and is incomplete. In the table there are about 200,000 clones, 80% to 90% of which are singletons. Whole-study findings and limits: Many donors shared some public TCRs, even though most TCR sequences were rare. Cytomegalovirus-associated status was assigned to around 160 TCR beta chains.

This sequence was found in a woman between 18 and 29 years old in good health and CMV-seropositive. The sample taken for sequencing was PBMCs.

The CDR3 DNA sequence: TGTGCCAGCAGCTTAGAAGGCAGCGACTATGGCTACACCTTC. As protein: CASSLEGSDYGYTF. The chain is built from TRBV11-2 and TRBJ1-2; D gene unclear. The germline V gene has CDR1 SGHAT and CDR2 FQNNGV. V lost 0 bases, J lost 3 bases, and 8 bases lay in between. The CDR3 sequence is 14 residues long.